The T cell receptor (beta chain) under discussion was sequenced for a study of HIV-infected patients and healthy controls. Overall study results and limits: Donor HLA types were not determined in the study.

Antiretroviral therapy had run roughly three months, about 14 weeks, before follow-up blood collection. All unsorted peripheral T cells were captured because whole blood was used without fractionation. Approximately 510 ng RNA was reverse transcribed with alpha and beta constant-region primers. Separate chain-specific third strand synthesis with multiplexing indices produced the alpha and beta libraries. One entry per CDR3 protein results from TCRdb running MiXCR on the 5' RACE reads. The profile shows approximately 6,600 distinct CDR3 sequences, 10% of them singletons. This clonotype is deemed medium-sized. Its antigen remains unidentified. The ends were cut back, 2 bases at V and 4 bases at J, with 6 bases in the middle. Looked up from germline, CDR1 is SGHAT and CDR2 is FQNNGV. This CDR3 has 13 residues.

Sequencing was performed on blood, taken during antiretroviral therapy. The chain carries TRBV11-2 and TRBJ1-5; D gene unclear. This TCR derives from an adult with HIV infection. CDR3 sequence reads: CASSLTRNQPQHF. CDR3 DNA sequence: TGTGCCAGCAGCTTAACCAGAAATCAGCCCCAGCATTTT.